The 27 T cell receptor beta chains below come from one sample, sequenced in a study of T cell responses to AZD1222 COVID-19 vaccine. The protocol was immunoSEQ multiplex PCR, while the TCRdb copy is restricted to in-frame clones and leaves out a portion. The sample holds fewer than 200,000 clones, about nine tenths seen once. The sequencing used peripheral blood, collected 28 days after the second dose of the MenACWY control vaccine. The origin of the receptors is an adult who received the MenACWY meningococcal vaccine as a control.

In DNA form, the CDR3 reads TGTGCCAGCAGTCCAGCTAGACAGGGCTACGAGCAGTACTTC. It yields the protein CASSPARQGYEQYF. V usage is TRBV28 and J usage is TRBJ2-7, with TRBD1 matching 7 bases. The trim removed 5 bases at V and 3 bases at J, leaving 7 bases unmatched. The CDR3 has 14 amino acids. The germline V gene has CDR1 MDHEN and CDR2 SYDVKM.

CDR3 in amino acids: CASIRGSAGSETQYF. The CDR3 coding sequence is TGTGCCAGCATTCGGGGTAGCGCGGGGTCGGAGACCCAGTACTTC. J is TRBJ2-5 and V is TRBV2, with D tentatively TRBD2 (6 bases). V shed 7 bases and J shed 5 bases, with 20 bases lying between them. The CDR3 loop spans 15 amino acids. Germline CDR1 and CDR2: SNHLY and FYNNEI.

V is TRBV2 and J is TRBJ1-4; TRBD1 might be the D (5 bases). CDR1 and CDR2 (germline): SNHLY, FYNNEI. V was shortened by 3 bases and J by 6 bases, with 14 bases between the two germline ends. This CDR3 contains 15 residues. The DNA for the CDR3 is TGTGCCAGCAGTGAGCAACAGGTGGGGGATGAAAAACTGTTTTTT. Its protein product is CASSEQQVGDEKLFF.

The chain is built from TRBV21-1 and TRBJ2-1. TRBV21-1 counts as a pseudogene. CDR3 size: 14 residues. This CDR3 reads CASSARDGNNEQFF. The CDR3 DNA follows: TGTGCCAGCAGCGCCCGGGACGGAAACAATGAGCAGTTCTTC.

This chain uses TRBV27 with TRBJ2-2, with a possible D match to TRBD2 (6 bases). V was pared by 3 bases and J by 4 bases, with 9 bases between. This CDR3 has 14 amino acids. Germline lookup yields CDR1 MNHEY and CDR2 SMNVEV (reference sequence). In DNA form, the CDR3 reads TGTGCCAGCAGTTTCATGGGACTCACCGGGGAGCTGTTTTTT. Protein product: CASSFMGLTGELFF.

In DNA, the CDR3 is TGTGCCTGCAATGAGCAGTTCTTC. Residues: CACNEQFF. This chain connects TRBV30 to TRBJ2-1; D is unclear. Per the germline V gene, CDR1 is GTSNPN and CDR2 is SVGIG (reference sequence). The CDR3 loop spans 8 amino acids. The V and J ends lost 6 bases and 6 bases respectively, with 0 bases between them.

This clone has just one count. The V and J genes are TRBV5-1 and TRBJ2-6; weak D call: TRBD2 (5 bases). CDR1 SGHRS and CDR2 YFSETQ come from the germline V gene. The CDR3 is 16 amino acids. V gave up 3 bases and J gave up 2 bases, with 12 bases separating them. In nucleotides, the CDR3 is TGCGCCAGCAGCTGGTCGGGAAAGACTGGGGCCAACGTCCTGACTTTC. Translation: CASSWSGKTGANVLTF.

The chain employs TRBV29-1 and TRBJ2-2; D perhaps matches TRBD2 (5 bases). This CDR3 contains 13 residues. V gave up 6 bases and J gave up 1 base, with 9 bases separating them. Germline loops: CDR1 SQVTM, CDR2 ANQGSEA. The CDR3 nucleotides are TGCAGCGTGTCGGACTTGAACACCGGGGAGCTGTTTTTT. This encodes CSVSDLNTGELFF.

The gene calls are TRBV9 and TRBJ1-5; D is undetermined. Per the germline V gene, CDR1 is SGDLS and CDR2 is YYNGEE. The V end was cut by 0 bases, the J end by 5 bases, with 9 bases between. This CDR3 is built from 14 residues. The CDR3 is CASSVDYGDQPQHF. The CDR3 DNA follows: TGTGCCAGCAGCGTAGATTATGGGGATCAGCCCCAGCATTTT.

The J gene is TRBJ2-5, the V gene TRBV7-2, with unresolved D. CDR1 is SGHTA and CDR2 is FQGNSA in the germline V gene. V lost 3 bases to trimming and J lost 3 bases, with 5 bases between them. The CDR3 has 12 amino acids. The CDR3: CASSFIEETQYF. The CDR3 bases are TGTGCCAGCAGCTTCATAGAAGAGACCCAGTACTTC.

This chain connects TRBV30 to TRBJ1-2; TRBD1 aligns across 8 bases. The ends lost 4 bases at V and 3 bases at J; junction bases unmatched: 4. This CDR3 has 13 residues. Germline CDR1 and CDR2: GTSNPN and SVGIG (reference sequence). The DNA for the CDR3 is TGTGCCTGGACAGGGGGCTTGGACTATGGCTACACCTTC. The encoded protein is CAWTGGLDYGYTF.

This chain joins TRBV6-1 and TRBJ2-7, with 7 bases that match TRBD2. Germline V gene data show CDR1 as MNHNS and CDR2 as SASEGT. With V trimmed by 4 bases and J by 6 bases, 9 bases remained unmatched. CDR3 length: 14 residues. CDR3 nucleotide sequence: TGTGCCAGCAGTGGAGCGGGAAACATGGGCGAGCAGTACTTC. It translates to CASSGAGNMGEQYF.

The chain has TRBV7-2 and TRBJ1-5; D unclear. From germline, CDR1 is SGHTA and CDR2 FQGNSA. The CDR3 runs to 14 residues. Trimming took off 2 bases at V and 6 bases at J, with 11 bases between the two ends. This CDR3 is CASSLPGIPQPQHF. CDR3 in DNA: TGTGCCAGCAGCTTACCGGGAATCCCTCAGCCCCAGCATTTT.

This chain joins TRBV4-3 and TRBJ2-5; 8 bases are a match to TRBD2. The V and J ends lost 0 bases and 3 bases, in that order; junction bases with no gene match: 9. Germline V CDR1 and CDR2: LGHNA, YSLEER. The CDR3 runs to 17 residues. The CDR3, as DNA: TGCGCCAGCAGCCAAGATCGGTACGGGAGGGTTAAAGAGACCCAGTACTTC. Its protein product is CASSQDRYGRVKETQYF.

This chain links TRBV28 with TRBJ1-2; no clear D gene. Trimming shortened V by 10 bases and J by 8 bases, and 20 bases separated the two germline ends. Germline lookup yields CDR1 MDHEN and CDR2 SYDVKM. This CDR3 is built from 13 residues. Here the CDR3 DNA reads TGTGCCATCTACAAGGTCGGGGTCGGAGGCTACACCTTC. It translates to CAIYKVGVGGYTF.

This clone was seen just once. The chain has TRBV10-3 and TRBJ1-5; 8 nucleotides line up with TRBD1. This CDR3 spans 15 amino acids. V gave up 5 bases and J gave up 4 bases; unmatched junction bases: 7. In germline, CDR1 is ENHRY, CDR2 SYGVKD. CDR3 region: CAISNLGQENQPQHF. The CDR3 nucleotides are TGTGCCATCAGTAACTTGGGACAGGAAAATCAGCCCCAGCATTTT.

The chain recombines TRBV27 with TRBJ2-3, with D possibly TRBD2 on 5 matching bases. V was clipped by 6 bases and J by 4 bases, with 8 bases between them. Germline V gene lookup returns CDR1 MNHEY and CDR2 SMNVEV (reference sequence). This CDR3 has 12 residues. CDR3 in DNA: TGTGCCAGCAGAGAGGGCGCAGATACGCAGTATTTT. Its protein is CASREGADTQYF.

This clone was picked up one time. V and J are TRBV7-2 and TRBJ1-4; D is uncertain. The CDR3 is made up of 14 amino acids. Germline assignment: CDR1 SGHTA and CDR2 FQGNSA. The V and J ends lost 5 bases and 10 bases respectively, with 17 bases between them. In nucleotides, the CDR3 is TGTGCCAGCAGCCATGGGGTCCTCCGGGGAAAACTGTTTTTT. This gives the protein CASSHGVLRGKLFF.

The CDR3 sequence is CASSYETSLTRLFNEQFF. The CDR3 region has the DNA TGTGCCAGCAGTTACGAGACTAGTTTAACCCGGTTGTTCAATGAGCAGTTCTTC. The chain links TRBV28 to TRBJ2-1; D may be TRBD2 (6 bases). Deletions cut 4 bases from V and 6 bases from J, with 25 bases between. This CDR3 contains 18 residues. Germline V gives CDR1 MDHEN, CDR2 SYDVKM.

The rearrangement joins TRBV6-4 to TRBJ1-4; D not certain. Trimming pared 6 bases from V and 8 bases from J, leaving 19 bases between. Germline V gives CDR1 MRHNA, CDR2 SNTAGT. This CDR3 is built from 15 residues. DNA for the CDR3: TGTGCCAGCAGCCGACTGGGCAGCCCTTGGGAAAAACTGTTTTTT. It is translated as CASSRLGSPWEKLFF.

The chain carries TRBV5-6 and TRBJ2-2; 7 bases match TRBD1. Germline-derived CDR1 and CDR2 are SGHDT and YYEEEE. The trim removed 4 bases at V and 3 bases at J, leaving 6 bases unmatched. This CDR3 region has 15 residues. CDR3 bases: TGTGCCAGCAGCCCTCCGGGACAGTACACCGGGGAGCTGTTTTTT. Encoded protein: CASSPPGQYTGELFF.

The V call is TRBV29-1, the J call TRBJ2-6, with D maybe TRBD2 (5 bases). The V gene's germline CDR1 is SQVTM and CDR2 ANQGSEA. The CDR3 consists of 14 residues. The germline V and J ends were trimmed by 7 bases and 2 bases, with 12 bases remaining between them. Written as DNA, the CDR3 is TGCAGCGCCGAACGGGATCCTGGGGCCAACGTCCTGACTTTC. Residues: CSAERDPGANVLTF. Based on the CDR3 plus reference TRBV29-1 and TRBJ2-6, the full variable domain is SAVISQKPSRDICQRGTSLTIQCQVDSQVTMMFWYRQQPGQSLTLIATANQGSEATYESGFVIDKFPISRPNLTFSTLTVSNMSPEDSSIYLCSAERDPGANVLTFGAGSRLTVL.

The V call is TRBV11-2, the J call TRBJ2-7; D uncertain. The CDR3 length is 13 residues. Trimming shortened V by 1 base and J by 2 bases, and 6 bases separated the two germline ends. Per the germline V gene, CDR1 is SGHAT and CDR2 is FQNNGV. The CDR3 DNA reads TGTGCCAGCAGCTTAGGGGCGACCTACGAGCAGTACTTC. This codes for CASSLGATYEQYF.

This chain connects TRBV19 to TRBJ2-5; either TRBD1 or TRBD2 may supply D (5 bases each). Germline lookup yields CDR1 LNHDA and CDR2 SQIVND (reference sequence). The CDR3 runs to 13 residues. Trimming cost V 3 bases and J 5 bases, with 10 bases left between them. CDR3 sequence reads: CASSMGTAETQYF. As DNA, the CDR3 is TGTGCCAGTAGTATGGGGACGGCGGAGACCCAGTACTTC.

The J gene is TRBJ2-1, the V gene TRBV9; D is uncertain. CDR3 size: 15 residues. The V gene lost 2 bases and the J gene lost 0 bases, with 9 bases spanning the gap. Germline CDR1 and CDR2: SGDLS and YYNGEE. CDR3 nucleotides: TGTGCCAGCAGCGTGGCGGCTAGCTCCTACAATGAGCAGTTCTTC. This encodes CASSVAASSYNEQFF.

V is TRBV7-9 and J is TRBJ1-5; no reliable D call. Trimming removed 1 base at V and 4 bases at J, with 8 bases between. CDR3 length: 14 amino acids. Germline V CDR1 and CDR2: SEHNR, FQNEAQ (reference sequence). The DNA for the CDR3 is TGTGCCAGCAGCTTAGGTCGCGGGAATCAGCCCCAGCATTTT. This sequence encodes CASSLGRGNQPQHF.

The gene calls are TRBV5-5 and TRBJ2-7, with 7 bases fitting TRBD2. Germline V gives CDR1 SGHKS, CDR2 YYEKEE (reference sequence). J lost 0 bases, V lost 2 bases, and 14 bases had no gene match. The CDR3 has 18 residues. CDR3 amino acids: CASSFPFGGGRSSYEQYF. The DNA of the CDR3 is TGTGCCAGCAGCTTCCCCTTCGGTGGCGGGAGAAGCTCCTACGAGCAGTACTTC.